These 22 T cell receptor beta chains were all obtained from the same sample, sequenced in a study of OX40 agonist ivuxolimab in advanced cancers. Assay: immunoSEQ multiplex PCR; the TCRdb copy retains only in-frame clones and omits some. Found here are about 68,000 clones, around 90% of them singletons; the top ten hold about 0.3%. This sample comprised CD4+ or CD8+ T cells sorted from blood, obtained in a trial of the OX40 agonist ivuxolimab. The origin of the receptors is an adult with an advanced solid tumor such as melanoma, head and neck, liver or kidney cancer.

This rearrangement joins TRBV7-2 to TRBJ1-5; tentatively, D is TRBD1 (6 bases). V was pared by 1 base and J by 2 bases, with 9 bases between. This CDR3 is 15 amino acids long. The V gene's germline CDR1 is SGHTA and CDR2 FQGNSA. Here the CDR3 DNA reads TGTGCCAGCAGCTTAGACAGGGTAGGCAATCAGCCCCAGCATTTT. This encodes CASSLDRVGNQPQHF.

The V gene is TRBV6-6, the J gene TRBJ2-1; 10 bases are shared with TRBD2. Germline V lookup: CDR1 MNHNY, CDR2 SVGAGI (reference sequence). V lost 4 bases and J lost 4; bases outside the gene matches: 7. The CDR3 length is 16 residues. CDR3 in amino acids: CASSSHLAGEYNEQFF. The CDR3 DNA reads TGTGCCAGCAGTTCCCACCTAGCGGGAGAGTACAATGAGCAGTTCTTC.

The chain uses TRBV19 and TRBJ2-1; 9 nucleotides match TRBD1. The trim removed 5 bases at V and 2 bases at J, leaving 4 bases unmatched. CDR3 length equals 15 residues. CDR1 and CDR2 (germline): LNHDA, SQIVND (reference sequence). This CDR3 reads CASSAGQGAYNEQFF. The CDR3 DNA reads TGTGCCAGTAGTGCGGGACAGGGTGCCTACAATGAGCAGTTCTTC.

The genes are TRBV29-1 and TRBJ2-7; D may be TRBD1 (5 bases). This CDR3 contains 12 residues. The germline V gene has CDR1 SQVTM and CDR2 ANQGSEA. V lost 5 bases and J lost 7, with 15 bases in between. CDR3 bases: TGCAGCGTTCTCACAGGATCGAATGAGCAGTACTTC. Residues: CSVLTGSNEQYF.

CDR3 loop: CASSQLRGTSKFF. Here the CDR3 DNA reads TGTGCCAGCAGCCAACTCCGTGGGACTAGCAAGTTCTTC. This chain links TRBV14 with TRBJ2-1; 9 nucleotides match TRBD2. This CDR3 has 13 residues. The germline V gene encodes CDR1 SGHDN and CDR2 FVKESK. V shed 2 bases, J shed 14 bases, and the junction held 7 bases outside the gene matches.

The chain employs TRBV6-1 and TRBJ1-4; D call uncertain. V was clipped by 7 bases and J by 5 bases, with 11 bases between them. The CDR3 has 13 residues. Germline CDR1 MNHNS, CDR2 SASEGT. The CDR3, as DNA: TGTGCCAGCACAAGGCAGCGAAATGAAAAACTGTTTTTT. It specifies CASTRQRNEKLFF.

V gene TRBV9 combines with J gene TRBJ2-5, with 11 bases identical to TRBD2. Germline V gene data show CDR1 as SGDLS and CDR2 as YYNGEE. This CDR3 region has 18 residues. The V gene end was trimmed by 4 bases and the J gene end by 4 bases; junction bases not matched to a gene: 15. The CDR3, as DNA: TGTGCCAGCAGCCCCCAACCACTTAGCGGGAGGGCCATAGAGACCCAGTACTTC. It yields the protein CASSPQPLSGRAIETQYF.

The chain couples TRBV5-1 to TRBJ2-2; TRBD1 aligns across 7 bases. The CDR3 contains 16 residues. V lost 5 bases to trimming and J lost 0 bases; unmatched junction nucleotides: 7. The V gene's germline CDR1 is SGHRS and CDR2 YFSETQ. CDR3 DNA: TGCGCCAGCAGTCCGAGGGGGCAGGCGAACACCGGGGAGCTGTTTTTT. It specifies CASSPRGQANTGELFF.

The V call is TRBV25-1, the J call TRBJ2-7; D gene ambiguous. Trimming removed 6 bases from V and 4 bases from J, with 7 bases in between. The CDR3 runs to 11 residues. Germline V gene data show CDR1 as MGHDK and CDR2 as SYGVNS. The CDR3: CASSLNYEQYF. In nucleotides, the CDR3 is TGTGCCAGCAGCCTTAATTACGAGCAGTACTTC.

This chain links TRBV19 with TRBJ2-2; 8 bases are shared with TRBD1. This CDR3 region has 14 residues. The germline V gene has CDR1 LNHDA and CDR2 SQIVND (reference sequence). V dropped 5 bases and J dropped 7; count of bases not matched to a gene: 6. CDR3 nucleotide sequence: TGTGCCAGTAGTGTCCGACAGGGGATCGGGGAGCTGTTTTTT. It codes for CASSVRQGIGELFF. The whole variable domain, remainder taken from reference TRBV19 and TRBJ2-2, is DGGITQSPKYLFRKEGQNVTLSCEQNLNHDAMYWYRQDPGQGLRLIYYSQIVNDFQKGDIAEGYSVSREKKESFPLTVTSAQKNPTAFYLCASSVRQGIGELFFGEGSRLTVL.

CDR3 nucleotides: TGTGCCAGCAGTTACTCGATGTTGGCGAACTTCTACGAGCAGTACTTC. Encoded protein: CASSYSMLANFYEQYF. The rearrangement joins TRBV6-5 to TRBJ2-7; D remains ambiguous. Germline V lookup: CDR1 MNHEY, CDR2 SVGAGI. This CDR3 is built from 16 residues. Between the trimmed V and J ends, which lost 0 bases and 3 bases, there was a span of 15 bases.

The chain joins TRBV19 to TRBJ1-5, with a tentative D call TRBD1 (5 bases). CDR1 and CDR2 from the germline V gene are LNHDA and SQIVND (reference sequence). The ends were cut back, 3 bases at V and 4 bases at J, with 10 bases in the middle. The CDR3 totals 14 residues. The CDR3 protein is CASSMNRGNQPQHF. The CDR3 region has the DNA TGTGCCAGTAGTATGAATAGGGGAAATCAGCCCCAGCATTTT. The full variable domain, with the rest looked up from reference TRBV19 and TRBJ1-5, is DGGITQSPKYLFRKEGQNVTLSCEQNLNHDAMYWYRQDPGQGLRLIYYSQIVNDFQKGDIAEGYSVSREKKESFPLTVTSAQKNPTAFYLCASSMNRGNQPQHFGDGTRLSIL.

J is TRBJ1-2 and V is TRBV5-1, with TRBD1 as a possible D gene (5 bases). Trimming shortened V by 4 bases and J by 6 bases, and 10 bases separated the two germline ends. The germline V gene encodes CDR1 SGHRS and CDR2 YFSETQ. The CDR3 has 12 residues. CDR3 nucleotide sequence: TGCGCCAGCAGCCCTATAGGGGATGGCTACACCTTC. As protein: CASSPIGDGYTF.

The chain is built from TRBV5-6 and TRBJ1-1; 9 bases fit TRBD1. Losses at the gene ends were 3 bases for V and 3 bases for J; bases not matched to a gene: 6. In germline, CDR1 is SGHDT, CDR2 YYEEEE. This CDR3 contains 15 residues. The CDR3 DNA sequence: TGTGCCAGCAGCTGGGGACAGGGTCGATACACTGAAGCTTTCTTT. It encodes CASSWGQGRYTEAFF.

This clone was seen more than once but under ten times. The V call is TRBV7-6, the J call TRBJ2-7; D ambiguous. This CDR3 comprises 11 residues. The V end lost 4 bases, the J end lost 6 bases, and 7 bases lay between the germline ends. Germline lookup yields CDR1 SGHVS and CDR2 FNYEAQ. CDR3 DNA: TGTGCCAGCAGCTCTCCGGGCGAGCAGTACTTC. Translation: CASSSPGEQYF.

This chain connects TRBV29-1 to TRBJ2-3; the match to TRBD2 covers 11 bases. Germline V gene sequence: CDR1 SQVTM, CDR2 ANQGSEA. Germline trimming cut 2 bases from V and 2 bases from J; bases unmatched to any gene: 3. The CDR3 extends over 15 amino acids. CDR3 region: CSVESSGRFTDTQYF. For the CDR3, the DNA is TGCAGCGTTGAATCTAGCGGGAGGTTCACAGATACGCAGTATTTT.

The V call is TRBV9, the J call TRBJ2-1; 7 bases map to TRBD1. The CDR3 is 14 amino acids. Germline lookup yields CDR1 SGDLS and CDR2 YYNGEE. J lost 4 bases, V lost 5 bases, and 6 bases had no gene match. The CDR3 is CASRRGTAYNEQFF. CDR3 sequence (DNA): TGTGCCAGCAGGAGAGGGACAGCGTACAATGAGCAGTTCTTC.

This sequence joins TRBV7-9 and TRBJ1-2; D uncertain. Germline V CDR1 and CDR2: SEHNR, FQNEAQ (reference sequence). V gave up 6 bases and J gave up 2 bases, with 7 bases separating them. The CDR3 loop spans 12 amino acids. CDR3 nucleotides: TGTGCCAGCAGGCCCCAGAACTATGGCTACACCTTC. Its protein is CASRPQNYGYTF.

In this sample, this clone turned up once. CDR3 coding DNA: TGTGCCAGTACTCGGCGGGGCCCCTGGGAATACAATGAGCAGTTCTTC. As protein: CASTRRGPWEYNEQFF. J is TRBJ2-1 and V is TRBV19; maybe TRBD2 (6 bases). The CDR3 extends over 16 amino acids. V was cut by 7 bases and J by 4 bases, with 20 bases left in between. The germline CDR1 and CDR2 sequences are LNHDA and SQIVND (reference sequence).

The chain joins TRBV14 to TRBJ1-1; 8 bases are shared with TRBD1. Germline loops: CDR1 SGHDN, CDR2 FVKESK. V shed 4 bases and J 5 bases; nucleotides not matched to a gene: 6. This CDR3 region has 14 residues. This CDR3 reads CASSPGGRGTEAFF. CDR3 DNA sequence: TGTGCCAGCAGCCCAGGGGGCAGGGGAACTGAAGCTTTCTTT.

The chain employs TRBV27 and TRBJ2-3, with 7 positions matching TRBD2. Germline V gives CDR1 MNHEY, CDR2 SMNVEV (reference sequence). Losses at the gene ends were 5 bases for V and 6 bases for J; bases not matched to a gene: 8. The CDR3 spans 14 residues. CDR3 sequence reads: CASSLGLGGDTQYF. Here the CDR3 DNA reads TGTGCCAGCAGTCTAGGACTGGGAGGGGATACGCAGTATTTT.

The chain joins TRBV19 to TRBJ1-2; the D gene is possibly TRBD1 (5 bases). Germline lookup yields CDR1 LNHDA and CDR2 SQIVND (reference sequence). Trimming removed 3 bases at V and 4 bases at J, with 12 bases between. The CDR3 has 14 residues. The CDR3 reads CASSMGQGGYGYTF. The CDR3 DNA reads TGTGCCAGTAGTATGGGTCAGGGTGGCTATGGCTACACCTTC. Supplemented by reference TRBV19 and TRBJ1-2, the full variable domain reads DGGITQSPKYLFRKEGQNVTLSCEQNLNHDAMYWYRQDPGQGLRLIYYSQIVNDFQKGDIAEGYSVSREKKESFPLTVTSAQKNPTAFYLCASSMGQGGYGYTFGSGTRLTVV.